This passage covers 17 T cell receptor beta chains from one sample sequenced in a study of blood T cell repertoires in COVID-19. The assay was immunoSEQ multiplex PCR, and TCRdb's table has in-frame clones only and misses some. The sample records 65,000 or so clones, approximately 84% being singletons. The sample was peripheral blood. These receptors were obtained from a man aged 60 to 75 with acute or convalescent COVID-19.

The chain joins TRBV18 to TRBJ2-3; 9 bases are a match to TRBD2. The V segment lost 2 bases and the J segment 7 bases; nucleotides outside the gene matches: 7. From germline, CDR1 is KGHSH and CDR2 LQKENI. The CDR3 is 15 amino acids. CDR3 nucleotide sequence: TGTGCCAGCTCACCAGGGCGGGGGGGCCCCTATACGCAGTATTTT. It yields the protein CASSPGRGGPYTQYF. Complete variable domain (other parts from reference TRBV18 and TRBJ2-3): NAGVMQNPRHLVRRRGQEARLRCSPMKGHSHVYWYRQLPEEGLKFMVYLQKENIIDESGMPKERFSAEFPKEGPSILRIQQVVRGDSAAYFCASSPGRGGPYTQYFGPGTRLTVL.

The CDR3 spells CASRPDRGEVSPLHF. Written as DNA, the CDR3 is TGTGCCAGCAGACCCGACAGGGGTGAAGTGTCACCCCTCCACTTT. The chain couples TRBV6-6 to TRBJ1-6, with 8 nucleotides matching TRBD1. CDR3 length equals 15 residues. V shed 6 bases and J 10 bases; nucleotides not matched to a gene: 11. The germline V gene encodes CDR1 MNHNY and CDR2 SVGAGI (reference sequence).

V usage is TRBV12-3 or TRBV12-4 and J usage is TRBJ2-1, with TRBD2 matching over 8 bases. The J segment lost 13 bases and the V segment lost 6 bases, leaving 8 bases of the junction unmatched. The length of the CDR3 is 12 residues. The CDR3 nucleotides are TGTGCCAGCAGCCCCGGGTTAGCGGGACAGTTCTTC. This translates into CASSPGLAGQFF.

V and J are TRBV7-9 and TRBJ1-3, with D possibly TRBD1 on 5 matching bases. The CDR3 runs 14 residues. The V gene's germline CDR1 is SEHNR and CDR2 FQNEAQ (reference sequence). V lost 7 bases to trimming and J lost 0 bases, with 10 bases between them. The CDR3 region is CASIAGFSGNTIYF. The DNA of the CDR3 is TGTGCCAGCATCGCAGGGTTCTCTGGAAACACCATATATTTT.

This clone was recorded a few times. The chain uses TRBV5-1 and TRBJ2-7; 9 nucleotides align to TRBD1. The CDR3 has 15 amino acids. The J segment lost 2 bases and the V segment lost 4 bases, leaving 7 bases of the junction unmatched. Germline CDR1 is SGHRS and CDR2 is YFSETQ. CDR3: CASSLGQGRPYEQYF. The CDR3, as DNA: TGCGCCAGCAGCCTAGGACAGGGGAGGCCCTACGAGCAGTACTTC.

This clone was counted a single time. The chain uses TRBV7-2 and TRBJ1-2, with 7 bases lining up with TRBD1. CDR3 size: 13 residues. V was clipped by 7 bases and J by 5 bases; unmatched bases: 7. Germline CDR1 and CDR2: SGHTA and FQGNSA. CDR3 sequence: CASTVTGDYGYTF. In DNA, the CDR3 is TGTGCCAGCACCGTTACAGGGGATTATGGCTACACCTTC.

The V call is TRBV7-9, the J call TRBJ2-1; D is unresolved. This CDR3 is 11 amino acids long. Germline values: CDR1 SEHNR, CDR2 FQNEAQ (reference sequence). Trimming removed 1 base at V and 10 bases at J, with 5 bases between. The CDR3 coding sequence is TGTGCCAGCAGCTTAGTCAGGGAGCAGTTCTTC. The encoded protein is CASSLVREQFF.

The gene calls are TRBV7-9 and TRBJ2-7; D perhaps matches TRBD2 (6 bases). The V gene's germline CDR1 is SEHNR and CDR2 FQNEAQ (reference sequence). The germline V and J ends were trimmed by 5 bases and 3 bases, with 11 bases remaining between them. The CDR3 is 13 residues long. The CDR3 reads CASSPGGSYEQYF. The DNA of the CDR3 is TGTGCCAGCAGCCCTGGGGGGAGCTACGAGCAGTACTTC.

This clone has a handful of counts. The V and J genes are TRBV5-1 and TRBJ2-5; D is unresolved. Germline CDR1 reads SGHRS; CDR2 reads YFSETQ. V shed 1 base and J shed 2 bases, with 12 bases lying between them. The CDR3 spans 15 residues. The CDR3 is CASSLISVVQETQYF. The CDR3 nucleotides are TGCGCCAGCAGCTTGATATCGGTTGTTCAAGAGACCCAGTACTTC. The full variable domain, its missing parts supplied by reference TRBV5-1 and TRBJ2-5, is KAGVTQTPRYLIKTRGQQVTLSCSPISGHRSVSWYQQTPGQGLQFLFEYFSETQRNKGNFPGRFSGRQFSNSRSEMNVSTLELGDSALYLCASSLISVVQETQYFGPGTRLLVL.

V gene TRBV5-6 combines with J gene TRBJ1-6; 7 bases fit TRBD1. V gave up 1 base and J gave up 10 bases; unmatched junction bases: 5. CDR3 length equals 14 residues. Germline-derived CDR1 and CDR2 are SGHDT and YYEEEE. The CDR3 is CASSLTQGKSPLHF. In nucleotides, the CDR3 is TGTGCCAGCAGCTTGACACAGGGGAAATCACCCCTCCACTTT.

V is TRBV14 and J is TRBJ2-7, with 7 bases that match TRBD2. Germline V gene sequence: CDR1 SGHDN, CDR2 FVKESK. The CDR3 contains 13 residues. The V segment lost 6 bases and the J segment 2 bases; nucleotides outside the gene matches: 4. CDR3 DNA sequence: TGTGCCAGCAGACCCCGGGGGGCCTACGAGCAGTACTTC. Translated: CASRPRGAYEQYF.

The chain carries TRBV6-5 and TRBJ1-1, with 11 bases fitting TRBD1. This CDR3 spans 15 amino acids. Germline values: CDR1 MNHEY, CDR2 SVGAGI. V gave up 2 bases and J gave up 5 bases; unmatched junction bases: 4. The CDR3 is CASSYRGQGDTEAFF. As DNA, the CDR3 is TGTGCCAGCAGTTACCGGGGACAGGGGGATACTGAAGCTTTCTTT.

The V and J genes are TRBV2 and TRBJ2-1; perhaps TRBD2 as D (7 bases). The germline gives CDR1 SNHLY, CDR2 FYNNEI. CDR3 size: 15 residues. V lost 6 bases and J 6 bases, leaving 18 bases between the germline ends. The CDR3 DNA reads as TGTGCCAGCAGGACCCCGGGGGGCGACGGCAATGAGCAGTTCTTC. Translating gives CASRTPGGDGNEQFF.

The chain has TRBV5-1 and TRBJ2-5; 9 bases align to TRBD1. CDR1 is SGHRS and CDR2 is YFSETQ in the germline V gene. V dropped 6 bases and J dropped 3; count of bases not matched to a gene: 9. The CDR3 is made up of 15 amino acids. Written as DNA, the CDR3 is TGCGCCAGCAAAACCCCAGGGACAGGGAAAGAGACCCAGTACTTC. Amino acid sequence: CASKTPGTGKETQYF.

The chain uses TRBV6-5 and TRBJ1-1; the D gene is possibly TRBD1 (6 bases). Trimming took 5 bases from V and 1 from J, leaving 8 bases between them. Germline CDR1 reads MNHEY; CDR2 reads SVGAGI. CDR3 length: 13 residues. The CDR3 loop is CASSPTGNTEAFF. The DNA for the CDR3 is TGTGCCAGCAGTCCGACAGGGAACACTGAAGCTTTCTTT.

This clone appeared once. The V gene is TRBV10-3, the J gene TRBJ2-7, with D possibly TRBD1 on 6 matching bases. The ends were cut back, 4 bases at V and 4 bases at J, with 17 bases in the middle. The CDR3 covers 15 residues. Germline V lookup: CDR1 ENHRY, CDR2 SYGVKD. CDR3 sequence reads: CAISASQGWGYEQYF. As DNA, the CDR3 is TGTGCCATCAGTGCCTCACAGGGTTGGGGGTACGAGCAGTACTTC.

V and J are TRBV9 and TRBJ1-1, with TRBD1 as a possible D gene (5 bases). In germline, CDR1 is SGDLS, CDR2 YYNGEE. The V end was cut by 0 bases, the J end by 0 bases, with 12 bases between. This CDR3 contains 16 residues. The CDR3 nucleotides read TGTGCCAGCAGCGTAGAAGGGGAGGGACTGAACACTGAAGCTTTCTTT. Its protein is CASSVEGEGLNTEAFF.